The source of this TCR beta chain is a study of blood T cell repertoires in COVID-19. The repertoire was sequenced with immunoSEQ multiplex PCR; TCRdb's copy has only in-frame clones and lacks some. The top ten hold about 4.6% of the sample, which has roughly 200,000 clones, roughly 90% seen once. Exposed enrollees had met someone with a PCR-confirmed or clinician-diagnosed COVID-19 case at some point within the 2 weeks before study entry. Germline values: CDR1 SGHRS, CDR2 YFSETQ. V was shortened by 4 bases and J by 3 bases, with 16 bases between the two germline ends. The CDR3 is made up of 15 amino acids.

Sequencing was carried out using PBMCs or T cells enriched from blood (not recorded which). This clonotype was obtained from a woman aged 30 to 39 who had been exposed to COVID-19. The chain joins TRBV5-1 to TRBJ1-1; D is perhaps TRBD1 (5 bases). The CDR3 DNA reads TGCGCCAGCAGCGGGGGACTTTCGATGTACACTGAAGCTTTCTTT. Translating it yields CASSGGLSMYTEAFF.